This T cell receptor (beta chain) was recorded in a study of T cells of healthy individuals. The CDR3 spans 14 residues. Trimming left V 1 base short and J 4 bases short, with 10 bases between. Germline V gene lookup returns CDR1 PRHDT and CDR2 FYEKMQ (reference sequence). TCRdb re-called the 5' RACE reads through MiXCR, storing one row per CDR3 protein. The sample lists around 53,000 distinct CDR3 sequences, around 15% occurring once. This TCR came from a human donor in good health. J is TRBJ1-2 and V is TRBV13; D unclear. The DNA for the CDR3 is TGTGCCAGCAGCTTAGAAGTCAGTGTCTATGGCTACACCTTC. Its translation is CASSLEVSVYGYTF.